This TCR beta chain is drawn from a study of T cell responses to AZD1222 COVID-19 vaccine (dated by TCRdb to the early 2020s). Notes on the research overall: AZD1222 recipients with second doses at about 4 weeks or about 12 weeks were pooled, because spike-specific TCR depth and breadth did not differ between schedules. TCR sequencing covered over 230 trial participants: 207 given two doses of AZD1222 and around 26 given two doses of MenACWY control vaccine. Trial participants were enrolled by age into subgroups of 18-55, 56-69 and 70-plus years, and around 150, 28 and 57 TCR-sequenced participants, respectively, were included in these subgroups.

The full study reports these points: Reportedly, close to half of the unique spike-specific TCRs recognized epitopes lying outside the regions that are mutated in the B.1.351 and B.1.1.7 variants. Because no day 14 peak-response samples were available, repertoires were characterized only after the peak T cell response. Conclusions about previously exposed vaccinees were limited because only 5 or 6 AZD1222 recipients were SARS-CoV-2 seropositive at baseline. After two AZD1222 doses, both the breadth and the depth of spike-specific TCRs were significantly higher than at day 0 and than in MenACWY recipients. The vaccine-associated CD4 TCRs covered the entire spike protein, and the dominant responses fell in regions 160-218 and 743-854. The 56-69-year group was small, and its depth increase did not reach significance, likely because of low power. Most participants were white British and females outnumbered males, and the authors suggested that clonal diversity may have been underestimated.

This clone showed up just once. It lacks a known antigen. No base quality values were provided; no much bigger clone lies one nucleotide off. What the time point label conveys for this sample: baseline before first vaccination. The vaccinee samples were drawn from two UK trials, COV001 and COV002, one of which was a single-blind randomized controlled phase 2/3 trial testing AZD1222 (ChAdOx1 nCoV-19) in healthy adults. For TCRbeta chain sequencing, PBMC samples from trial participants were taken at day 0 and at day 28 after the second dose. Spanning cysteine to phenylalanine, the CDR3 consists of 12 amino acids. Only CDR3 DNA is held: 36 bases, read in frame from base 1. The germline V gene (reference sequence) specifies SEHNR as CDR1 and FQNEAQ as CDR2. V is pared back by 1 base and J by 7 bases, with 7 bases lying between the germline termini. The CDR3 regions of human TCRbeta chains were analyzed by immunosequencing. Under the source paper's analysis protocol: TCRs in the repertoires were compared against a reference library of SARS-CoV-2-specific TCRs that had been generated with the MIRA antigen-specificity platform. Breadth meant the fraction of unique TCRs that were SARS-CoV-2-associated, whereas depth meant the fraction of total T cells that were SARS-CoV-2-associated. Using the MIRA data, each spike-specific TCR was mapped to the spike region that the TCR reacts to and placed in a CD4 or CD8 class. Log10-transformed breadth and depth values were compared by one-way ANOVA with Sidak's multiple comparisons tests. TCRdb provides this immuneACCESS table in a form limited to in-frame rearrangements. Some clones are lacking; in checked studies, under half of them reflect an unresolved V gene, and why the rest are absent is not known. V, J and clone size derive from that table, while D and trimming were established from the DNA sequence. The sample table shows over 85,000 clones, and about four fifths are seen once. 15% to 20% of the sample goes to the ten largest clones.

The chain is made from TRBV7-9 and TRBJ1-1; confidence is insufficient to name the D gene. The clonotype originates from an adult in good health. The sequences come from peripheral blood, collected on day 0 of AZD1222 vaccination. The nucleotides are TGTGCCAGCAGCTTAGTTAACGGTGAAGCTTTCTTT. Translated, it reads CASSLVNGEAFF.